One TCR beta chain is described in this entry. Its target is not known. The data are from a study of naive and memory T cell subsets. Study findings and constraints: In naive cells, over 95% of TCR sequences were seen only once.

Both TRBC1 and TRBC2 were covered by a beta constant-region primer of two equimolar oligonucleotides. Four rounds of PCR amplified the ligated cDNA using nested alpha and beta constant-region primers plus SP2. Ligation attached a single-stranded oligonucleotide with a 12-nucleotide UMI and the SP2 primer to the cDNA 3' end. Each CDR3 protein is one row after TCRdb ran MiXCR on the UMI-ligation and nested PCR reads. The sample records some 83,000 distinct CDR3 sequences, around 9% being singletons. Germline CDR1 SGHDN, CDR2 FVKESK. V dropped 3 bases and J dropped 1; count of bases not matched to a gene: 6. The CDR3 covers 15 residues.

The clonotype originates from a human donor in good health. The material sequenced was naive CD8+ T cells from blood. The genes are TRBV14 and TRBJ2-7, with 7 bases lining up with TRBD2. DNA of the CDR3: TGTGCCAGCAGCCAGTTTAGCGGGCCGTCCTACGAGCAGTACTTC. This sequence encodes CASSQFSGPSYEQYF.